The clone carrying this T cell receptor (beta chain) has just one count. Trimming removed 2 bases from V and 1 base from J, with 5 bases in between. The germline CDR1 and CDR2 sequences are MNHNS and SASEGT. The CDR3 is 13 residues long. The table came from immunoSEQ multiplex PCR; TCRdb's copy has only in-frame clones and leaves some out. The sample includes 150,000 or so clones, approximately 92% of them seen just once. This specimen comes from a study of control samples from healthy donors and cancer patients. The receptor was derived from a man aged 18 to 35 in good health. The genes are TRBV6-1 and TRBJ1-1; D unresolved. Sample: blood. The CDR3 sequence: CASSEKGNTEAFF. The CDR3 DNA reads as TGTGCCAGCAGTGAAAAGGGGAACACTGAAGCTTTCTTT.